Included here is one T cell receptor (beta chain) sequence, with context. What it recognizes is unknown. The data stem from a study of shared clonotypes between healthy human individuals. General study points: Relative to clonotypes present in all four donors, those not shared had lower generation probabilities. Across subsets, estimated richness was generally greater for naive than for memory populations.

Replicate PCRs run on sorted subsets employed 200 to 250 ng DNA, approximately 30,000 T cell genomes. The data were produced by immunoSEQ multiplex PCR, yet TCRdb's version contains in-frame clones alone and is incomplete. The repertoire has some 1,100,000 clones, more than 75% of them found once; the top ten carry about 0.52%. Per germline, CDR1 SGHRS and CDR2 YFSETQ. The CDR3 sequence is 15 residues long. V dropped 0 bases and J dropped 8 bases, with 14 bases sitting between them. The sequencing sample was made of memory CD4+ T cells from PBMCs. Subset specified: CD45RA-negative fraction. The sequence was obtained from a man aged 18-30 years in good health. Some clones in this sample may be carry-over from other donors' samples. The chain couples TRBV5-1 to TRBJ2-2; tentatively, D is TRBD1 (6 bases). The CDR3 DNA reads as TGCGCCAGCAGCTTGGCGGCAGGGGAGCTGGGGGAGCTGTTTTTT. Its translation: CASSLAAGELGELFF.